The 29 T cell receptor beta chains below come from one sample, sequenced in a study of blood T cell repertoires in COVID-19. Produced via immunoSEQ multiplex PCR; TCRdb's table is partial and in-frame only. The sample consists of about 230,000 clones, around 84% of them appearing once. The specimen sequenced was peripheral blood. Receptors were obtained from a woman of 80 years or more with active or convalescent COVID-19.

This chain joins TRBV9 and TRBJ1-3; a weak D match, TRBD1 (5 bases). From germline, CDR1 is SGDLS and CDR2 YYNGEE. This CDR3 comprises 15 residues. The germline V and J ends were trimmed by 0 bases and 2 bases, with 9 bases remaining between them. The CDR3 nucleotides are TGTGCCAGCAGCGTAGGCAGGGAGGCTGGAAACACCATATATTTT. Amino acids: CASSVGREAGNTIYF.

The V call is TRBV3-1 (or the pseudogene TRBV3-2), the J call TRBJ2-3, with 7 bases aligning to TRBD2. V lost 0 bases and J lost 2; bases outside the gene matches: 11. CDR3 length equals 18 residues. The germline CDR1 and CDR2 sequences are LGHDT and YNNKEL (reference sequence). DNA of the CDR3: TGTGCCAGCAGCCAAGATAGGGGTCGGGGAGGGTCCACAGATACGCAGTATTTT. Protein product: CASSQDRGRGGSTDTQYF.

The rearrangement joins TRBV15 to TRBJ2-5, with a tentative D call TRBD1 (6 bases). The ends were cut back, 0 bases at V and 2 bases at J, with 13 bases in the middle. This CDR3 contains 16 residues. Germline-derived CDR1 and CDR2 are LNHNV and YYDKDF (reference sequence). DNA for the CDR3: TGTGCCACCAGCAGAGAGGGGACACCAGGACAAGAGACCCAGTACTTC. Translated, it gives CATSREGTPGQETQYF. Filled out from reference TRBV15 and TRBJ2-5, the complete variable domain reads DAMVIQNPRYQVTQFGKPVTLSCSQTLNHNVMYWYQQKSSQAPKLLFHYYDKDFNNEADTPDNFQSRRPNTSFCFLDIRSPGLGDTAMYLCATSREGTPGQETQYFGPGTRLLVL.

This chain connects TRBV13 to TRBJ2-1, with D possibly matching TRBD2 (6 bases). The germline V gene encodes CDR1 PRHDT and CDR2 FYEKMQ (reference sequence). The CDR3 consists of 16 residues. Trimming removed 1 base at V and 10 bases at J, with 20 bases between. CDR3 residues: CASSLDGRRGKREQFF. The DNA for the CDR3 is TGTGCCAGCAGCTTAGATGGTCGGAGGGGTAAGAGGGAGCAGTTCTTC.

This clone was seen only a few times. J is TRBJ2-1 and V is TRBV5-1; D is perhaps TRBD1 (6 bases). V was pared by 0 bases and J by 4 bases, with 17 bases between. Germline V lookup: CDR1 SGHRS, CDR2 YFSETQ. The CDR3 has 17 residues. The CDR3, as DNA: TGCGCCAGCAGCTTGGTTGTCGGCAGGGGCTATTACAATGAGCAGTTCTTC. It is translated as CASSLVVGRGYYNEQFF. Full variable domain (missing parts from reference TRBV5-1 and TRBJ2-1): KAGVTQTPRYLIKTRGQQVTLSCSPISGHRSVSWYQQTPGQGLQFLFEYFSETQRNKGNFPGRFSGRQFSNSRSEMNVSTLELGDSALYLCASSLVVGRGYYNEQFFGPGTRLTVL.

The chain links TRBV7-3 to TRBJ2-1, with D hard to call. The CDR3 runs to 11 residues. V was trimmed by 4 bases and J by 6 bases, leaving 4 bases between them. In germline, CDR1 is SGHTA, CDR2 FQGTGA. The CDR3 DNA is TGTGCCAGCAGCTCTCGCAATGAGCAGTTCTTC. Its translation: CASSSRNEQFF.

This chain connects TRBV19 to TRBJ2-1; D remains ambiguous. Germline loops: CDR1 LNHDA, CDR2 SQIVND (reference sequence). Deletions cut 8 bases from V and 5 bases from J, with 16 bases between. This CDR3 is 14 amino acids long. The CDR3: CASRLGVRDNEQFF. The CDR3, as DNA: TGTGCCAGTCGTTTAGGTGTTCGGGACAATGAGCAGTTCTTC.

The chain combines TRBV30 with TRBJ2-1; D may be TRBD2 (5 bases). This CDR3 comprises 15 residues. Trimming stripped 0 bases from V and 8 bases from J, with 17 bases between. Germline lookup yields CDR1 GTSNPN and CDR2 SVGIG (reference sequence). The CDR3 nucleotides read TGTGCCTGGAGTGTGAGCTGGGAGAGGACGTATGAGCAGTTCTTC. The encoded protein is CAWSVSWERTYEQFF.

The chain uses TRBV29-1 and TRBJ1-6; 7 bases are shared with TRBD1. The ends lost 5 bases at V and 10 bases at J; junction bases unmatched: 5. Germline loops: CDR1 SQVTM, CDR2 ANQGSEA. This CDR3 spans 12 amino acids. CDR3 sequence: CSVSTGDSPLHF. For the CDR3, the DNA is TGCAGCGTTTCAACAGGGGACTCACCCCTCCACTTT.

The chain carries TRBV18 and TRBJ1-2; TRBD1 aligns across 7 bases. The CDR3 has 13 amino acids. Germline-derived CDR1 and CDR2 are KGHSH and LQKENI. V lost 3 bases, J lost 8 bases, and 6 bases stayed unmatched. The CDR3 region has the DNA TGTGCCAGCTCACCGACAGGGCCTAGCGGCTACACCTTC. Translated, it gives CASSPTGPSGYTF.

This clone occurred once. V is TRBV15 and J is TRBJ1-3; D is unclear. The germline CDR1 and CDR2 sequences are LNHNV and YYDKDF (reference sequence). The ends were cut back, 3 bases at V and 2 bases at J, with 14 bases in the middle. The CDR3 length is 16 residues. CDR3 in amino acids: CATSRGSFGTGNTIYF. Here the CDR3 DNA reads TGTGCCACCAGCAGGGGCTCTTTTGGTACTGGAAACACCATATATTTT.

The table lists this clone with a count of one. CDR3 DNA: TGCGCCAGCAGCTTGGCTCCGGGGAAGGGTGGCACAGATACGCAGTATTTT. Translated: CASSLAPGKGGTDTQYF. The chain combines TRBV5-1 with TRBJ2-3, with D possibly TRBD2 on 5 matching bases. Germline-derived CDR1 and CDR2 are SGHRS and YFSETQ. There are 17 residues in the CDR3. V gave up 0 bases and J gave up 1 base, with 15 bases separating them. Based on the CDR3 plus reference TRBV5-1 and TRBJ2-3, the full variable domain is KAGVTQTPRYLIKTRGQQVTLSCSPISGHRSVSWYQQTPGQGLQFLFEYFSETQRNKGNFPGRFSGRQFSNSRSEMNVSTLELGDSALYLCASSLAPGKGGTDTQYFGPGTRLTVL.

The CDR3 DNA reads TGTGCCAGCAGCTTAGACAGGGGCACCGGGGAGCTGTTTTTT. As protein: CASSLDRGTGELFF. The chain uses TRBV7-2 and TRBJ2-2, with 7 bases fitting TRBD1. The V segment lost 1 base and the J segment 4 bases; nucleotides outside the gene matches: 0. There are 14 residues in the CDR3. In germline, CDR1 is SGHTA, CDR2 FQGNSA.

This clone appeared a few times. The V call is TRBV5-1, the J call TRBJ2-3, with TRBD2 matching 12 bases. V was clipped by 4 bases and J by 4 bases; unmatched bases: 10. Germline CDR1 SGHRS, CDR2 YFSETQ. This CDR3 has 17 residues. The CDR3 region has the DNA TGCGCCAGCAGCCGTTCACTAGCGGGGGGTTCCCCAGATACGCAGTATTTT. Translating gives CASSRSLAGGSPDTQYF.

The chain employs TRBV29-1 and TRBJ2-3; a possible D gene is TRBD2 (6 bases). From germline, CDR1 is SQVTM and CDR2 ANQGSEA. This CDR3 comprises 14 residues. V was pared by 4 bases and J by 4 bases, with 15 bases between. CDR3 in amino acids: CSVGEARGPDTQYF. DNA of the CDR3: TGCAGCGTTGGAGAGGCGCGGGGCCCAGATACGCAGTATTTT.

V gene TRBV7-7 combines with J gene TRBJ2-5; TRBD2 agrees at 7 bases. The germline gives CDR1 SSHAT, CDR2 FNYEAQ (reference sequence). This CDR3 has 14 amino acids. V lost 6 bases to trimming and J lost 4 bases; unmatched junction nucleotides: 8. CDR3 region: CASSPSRGVETQYF. The CDR3 DNA reads TGTGCCAGCAGTCCGTCCCGGGGGGTAGAGACCCAGTACTTC.

The CDR3, as DNA: TGTGCCAGCAGTGCCACAGGGGGCGGACCTGGGGCCAACGTCCTGACTTTC. Amino acids: CASSATGGGPGANVLTF. The chain combines TRBV4-2 with TRBJ2-6; 9 bases agree with TRBD1. V shed 6 bases and J 2 bases; nucleotides not matched to a gene: 8. CDR3 size: 17 residues. CDR1 and CDR2 from the germline V gene are LGHNA and YNFKEQ.

This chain connects TRBV9 to TRBJ2-5; perhaps TRBD1 as D (6 bases). The CDR3 spans 15 residues. V lost 0 bases and J 5 bases, leaving 14 bases between the germline ends. From germline, CDR1 is SGDLS and CDR2 YYNGEE. Written as DNA, the CDR3 is TGTGCCAGCAGCGTAGGGACAGCAACCCGGGAGACCCAGTACTTC. Protein sequence: CASSVGTATRETQYF. Together with reference TRBV9 and TRBJ2-5, the CDR3 gives the full variable domain: DSGVTQTPKHLITATGQRVTLRCSPRSGDLSVYWYQQSLDQGLQFLIQYYNGEERAKGNILERFSAQQFPDLHSELNLSSLELGDSALYFCASSVGTATRETQYFGPGTRLLVL.

The DNA of the CDR3 is TGTGCCAGCAGTTTTGTTGGGTATAGCGGGCCCTACCAAGAGACCCAGTACTTC. Encoded protein: CASSFVGYSGPYQETQYF. The chain couples TRBV28 to TRBJ2-5, with TRBD2 identical over 7 bases. Looked up from germline, CDR1 is MDHEN and CDR2 is SYDVKM. With 3 bases clipped from V and 0 bases from J, the junction kept 13 bases outside the gene matches. This CDR3 has 18 residues.

The chain uses TRBV18 and TRBJ1-2; weak D call: TRBD1 (6 bases). With 6 bases removed from V and 8 bases from J, the gap between germline ends came to 22 bases. The germline gives CDR1 KGHSH, CDR2 LQKENI. The CDR3 covers 15 residues. The CDR3 sequence is CASSPSWDTRTGYTF. The CDR3, as DNA: TGTGCCAGCTCCCCTTCCTGGGACACTAGAACGGGCTACACCTTC.

The chain combines TRBV30 with TRBJ2-1; 8 nucleotides agree with TRBD2. Looked up from germline, CDR1 is GTSNPN and CDR2 is SVGIG (reference sequence). J gave up 6 bases and V 1 base, and 11 bases lay outside the gene matches. CDR3 length equals 16 residues. The CDR3 sequence: CAWSGRIAGYVNEQFF. The CDR3 DNA follows: TGTGCCTGGAGTGGTCGTATAGCGGGGTATGTCAATGAGCAGTTCTTC. Full variable domain (missing parts from reference TRBV30 and TRBJ2-1): SQTIHQWPATLVQPVGSPLSLECTVEGTSNPNLYWYRQAAGRGLQLLFYSVGIGQISSEVPQNLSASRPQDRQFILSSKKLLLSDSGFYLCAWSGRIAGYVNEQFFGPGTRLTVL.

The chain employs TRBV5-4 and TRBJ2-7; D may be TRBD1 (5 bases). The ends were cut back, 1 base at V and 3 bases at J, with 11 bases in the middle. The CDR3 loop spans 14 amino acids. Germline V gene lookup returns CDR1 SGHNT and CDR2 YYREEE (reference sequence). DNA for the CDR3: TGTGCCAGCAGCTTGCAGGGTTTGCGCTACGAGCAGTACTTC. Encoded protein: CASSLQGLRYEQYF.

The chain couples TRBV28 to TRBJ1-2; tentative D call: TRBD1 (6 bases). This CDR3 comprises 16 residues. Trimming left V 6 bases short and J 5 bases short, with 22 bases between. Germline V CDR1 and CDR2: MDHEN, SYDVKM. The CDR3 bases are TGTGCCAGCAGCCGACGAGGGGCAGGGGCTCGGTATGGCTACACCTTC. Translating gives CASSRRGAGARYGYTF.

This chain joins TRBV20-1 and TRBJ2-2, with 9 bases aligning to TRBD1. This CDR3 is 18 amino acids long. V lost 3 bases to trimming and J lost 1 base; unmatched junction nucleotides: 12. Germline V gene lookup returns CDR1 DFQATT and CDR2 SNEGSKA (reference sequence). The CDR3 spells CSASQTNRGLRNTGELFF. The CDR3 nucleotides read TGCAGTGCTAGTCAAACTAACAGGGGGCTAAGGAACACCGGGGAGCTGTTTTTT.

This chain joins TRBV23-1 and TRBJ1-5; 8 bases map to TRBD1. TRBV23-1 is given ORF status, its function remaining uncertain. This CDR3 region has 17 residues. The V segment lost 4 bases and the J segment 6 bases; nucleotides outside the gene matches: 14. The DNA of the CDR3 is TGCGCCAGCAGTCCCAAATGCTACGGGACAGGAGGTCAGCCCCAGCATTTT. The encoded protein is CASSPKCYGTGGQPQHF.

In this sample, this clone turned up a few times. The sample carries other DNA sequences with the same CDR3. The chain recombines TRBV6-5 with TRBJ1-5; D unresolved. The CDR3 contains 15 residues. Germline CDR1 MNHEY, CDR2 SVGAGI. The V end lost 6 bases, the J end lost 0 bases, and 12 bases lay between the germline ends. The CDR3 loop is CASRIREYSNQPQHF. For the CDR3, the DNA is TGTGCCAGCAGGATACGGGAATATAGCAATCAGCCCCAGCATTTT.

The genes are TRBV7-2 and TRBJ2-1; TRBD2 matches at 13 bases. The V gene end was trimmed by 2 bases and the J gene end by 10 bases; junction bases not matched to a gene: 11. The CDR3 is made up of 17 amino acids. CDR1 is SGHTA and CDR2 is FQGNSA in the germline V gene. The CDR3 here is CASSLFAGLAGVGEQFF. The CDR3 coding sequence is TGTGCCAGCAGCTTATTTGCCGGACTAGCGGGGGTCGGGGAGCAGTTCTTC.

The chain joins TRBV30 to TRBJ1-6; D not resolved. Germline CDR1 and CDR2: GTSNPN and SVGIG (reference sequence). Trimming stripped 5 bases from V and 1 base from J, with 9 bases between. The CDR3 covers 14 residues. CDR3 protein: CAWRRESYNSPLHF. The CDR3 DNA follows: TGTGCCTGGCGACGGGAATCCTATAATTCACCCCTCCACTTT.

The gene calls are TRBV9 and TRBJ1-4; a possible D gene is TRBD1 (6 bases). Trimming took 4 bases from V and 8 from J, leaving 21 bases between them. The CDR3 contains 16 residues. CDR1 is SGDLS, CDR2 YYNGEE, per germline. In nucleotides, the CDR3 is TGTGCCAGCAGCCCCGGCCGGGGGGGGCCGGGCGAAAAACTGTTTTTT. Translating it yields CASSPGRGGPGEKLFF. Looking up the rest from reference TRBV9 and TRBJ1-4 gives the full variable domain: DSGVTQTPKHLITATGQRVTLRCSPRSGDLSVYWYQQSLDQGLQFLIQYYNGEERAKGNILERFSAQQFPDLHSELNLSSLELGDSALYFCASSPGRGGPGEKLFFGSGTQLSVL.